The rows below give T cell receptor beta chains drawn from one sample of a study of T cell repertoires in ileal Crohn's disease. Profiled with immunoSEQ multiplex PCR; TCRdb holds only in-frame clones, not every one. The repertoire holds around 15,000 clones, with just under 80% as singletons. Material: ileal tissue. These receptors originate from an adult with Crohn's disease. CDR3s include the opening cysteine and the closing phenylalanine or tryptophan. Each record gives: J gene, V gene, clone size, D gene, CDR3 protein, CDR3 DNA. The D gene is left open where the match is weak. Clone sizes are given selectively: once, few, many, or a class where the clone is expanded.

j_call: TRBJ2-1
v_call: TRBV4-3
clone_size: -
d_call: -
cdr3_aa: CASSQATHNEQFF
cdr3_nt: TGCGCCAGCAGCCAGGCCACACACAATGAGCAGTTCTTC

j_call: TRBJ2-1
v_call: TRBV5-1
clone_size: -
d_call: TRBD2
cdr3_aa: CASSGGTSGPNEQFF
cdr3_nt: TGCGCCAGCAGCGGCGGGACTAGCGGGCCTAATGAGCAGTTCTTC

j_call: TRBJ1-1
v_call: TRBV5-6
clone_size: -
d_call: -
cdr3_aa: CASSRGPQKAFF
cdr3_nt: TGTGCCAGCAGCCGGGGACCTCAAAAAGCTTTCTTT

j_call: TRBJ2-5
v_call: TRBV7-2
clone_size: -
d_call: -
cdr3_aa: CASSLAGGKTQYF
cdr3_nt: TGTGCCAGCAGCTTAGCGGGGGGAAAGACCCAGTACTTC

j_call: TRBJ2-4
v_call: TRBV5-1
clone_size: few
d_call: -
cdr3_aa: CASSLGPAKNIQYF
cdr3_nt: TGCGCCAGCAGCTTGGGACCAGCCAAAAACATTCAGTACTTC

j_call: TRBJ2-7
v_call: TRBV6-1
clone_size: -
d_call: TRBD1
cdr3_aa: CATSPRDRGDEQYF
cdr3_nt: TGTGCCACAAGCCCCCGGGACAGGGGTGACGAGCAGTACTTC

j_call: TRBJ2-7
v_call: TRBV4-3
clone_size: -
d_call: TRBD2
cdr3_aa: CASSPRAGPAYEQYF
cdr3_nt: TGCGCCAGCAGCCCCCGAGCGGGACCAGCCTACGAGCAGTACTTC

j_call: TRBJ2-1
v_call: TRBV7-9
clone_size: once
d_call: -
cdr3_aa: CASSFELGGNEQFF
cdr3_nt: TGTGCCAGCAGCTTCGAACTGGGGGGCAATGAGCAGTTCTTC

j_call: TRBJ2-2
v_call: TRBV10-1
clone_size: -
d_call: TRBD2
cdr3_aa: CASSVKRERGGELFF
cdr3_nt: TGCGCCAGCAGTGTAAAGCGGGAGAGGGGCGGGGAGCTGTTTTTT

j_call: TRBJ2-3
v_call: TRBV10-3
clone_size: -
d_call: TRBD1
cdr3_aa: CAISDRGTALDF
cdr3_nt: TGTGCCATCAGTGACCGAGGGACAGCTCTGGATTTT

j_call: TRBJ2-1
v_call: TRBV7-7
clone_size: once
d_call: -
cdr3_aa: CASSLSPGSHNEQFF
cdr3_nt: TGTGCCAGCAGCTTAAGCCCTGGGTCCCACAATGAGCAGTTCTTC

j_call: TRBJ2-1
v_call: TRBV25-1
clone_size: -
d_call: TRBD2
cdr3_aa: CASSDTSGGVAEQFF
cdr3_nt: TGTGCCAGCAGTGACACTAGCGGGGGCGTCGCTGAGCAGTTCTTC

j_call: TRBJ2-2
v_call: TRBV5-1
clone_size: few
d_call: -
cdr3_aa: CASSSGAAVYTGELFF
cdr3_nt: TGCGCCAGCAGCTCCGGGGCGGCAGTCTACACCGGGGAGCTGTTTTTT

j_call: TRBJ1-1
v_call: TRBV5-8
clone_size: -
d_call: -
cdr3_aa: CASSRRNTEAFF
cdr3_nt: TGTGCCAGCAGCCGGAGGAACACTGAAGCTTTCTTT

j_call: TRBJ1-1
v_call: TRBV6-5
clone_size: -
d_call: TRBD1
cdr3_aa: CASSRGQGASEAFF
cdr3_nt: TGTGCCAGCAGCCGGGGACAGGGGGCATCTGAAGCTTTCTTT

j_call: TRBJ2-3
v_call: TRBV28
clone_size: -
d_call: -
cdr3_aa: CASRYRLPGASQYF
cdr3_nt: TGTGCCAGCAGGTATCGACTGCCGGGGGCTAGCCAGTATTTT

j_call: TRBJ1-2
v_call: TRBV7-2
clone_size: -
d_call: -
cdr3_aa: CASSLAIQSNYGYTF
cdr3_nt: TGTGCCAGCAGCTTAGCGATACAGAGTAACTATGGCTACACCTTC

j_call: TRBJ1-5
v_call: TRBV7-9
clone_size: -
d_call: TRBD1
cdr3_aa: CASSLEVQGGLQPQHF
cdr3_nt: TGTGCCAGCAGCTTAGAGGTACAGGGGGGTCTCCAGCCCCAGCATTTT

j_call: TRBJ1-5
v_call: TRBV28
clone_size: -
d_call: -
cdr3_aa: CASSLAGHSNQPQHF
cdr3_nt: TGTGCCAGCAGTTTAGCGGGACATAGCAATCAGCCCCAGCATTTT

j_call: TRBJ2-2
v_call: TRBV18
clone_size: -
d_call: TRBD2
cdr3_aa: CASSLAANTGELFF
cdr3_nt: TGTGCCAGCTCTCTAGCGGCGAACACCGGGGAGCTGTTTTTT

j_call: TRBJ2-5
v_call: TRBV30
clone_size: -
d_call: TRBD2
cdr3_aa: CAWSGRVPGLAGRETQYF
cdr3_nt: TGTGCCTGGAGTGGTAGGGTCCCGGGACTAGCGGGAAGAGAGACCCAGTACTTC

j_call: TRBJ2-7
v_call: TRBV7-2
clone_size: -
d_call: TRBD2
cdr3_aa: CASSLKISGGVYEQYF
cdr3_nt: TGTGCCAGCAGCTTAAAGATTAGCGGGGGAGTCTACGAGCAGTACTTC

j_call: TRBJ1-4
v_call: TRBV20-1
clone_size: -
d_call: -
cdr3_aa: CSARGEGLFF
cdr3_nt: TGCAGTGCTAGAGGGGAGGGACTGTTTTTT

j_call: TRBJ1-2
v_call: TRBV2
clone_size: -
d_call: -
cdr3_aa: CASSGQSPIYGYTF
cdr3_nt: TGTGCCAGCAGTGGACAGTCTCCGATCTATGGCTACACCTTC

j_call: TRBJ2-7
v_call: TRBV9
clone_size: -
d_call: -
cdr3_aa: CASSGRTGYEQYF
cdr3_nt: TGTGCCAGCAGCGGGCGGACTGGCTACGAGCAGTACTTC

j_call: TRBJ1-2
v_call: TRBV7-2
clone_size: -
d_call: -
cdr3_aa: CASSLGNYGYTF
cdr3_nt: TGTGCCAGCAGCTTGGGAAACTATGGCTACACCTTC

j_call: TRBJ2-7
v_call: TRBV7-2
clone_size: -
d_call: -
cdr3_aa: CASRAGYGSYEQYF
cdr3_nt: TGTGCCAGCAGGGCAGGGTACGGATCCTACGAGCAGTACTTC

j_call: TRBJ2-7
v_call: TRBV19
clone_size: -
d_call: -
cdr3_aa: CASSRRAGQHYEQYF
cdr3_nt: TGTGCCAGTAGTCGCCGCGCAGGGCAACACTACGAGCAGTACTTC

j_call: TRBJ2-1
v_call: TRBV7-9
clone_size: few
d_call: TRBD2
cdr3_aa: CASSPGRTSGSYEQFF
cdr3_nt: TGTGCCAGCAGCCCCGGCCGGACTAGCGGGAGCTATGAGCAGTTCTTC

j_call: TRBJ2-6
v_call: TRBV5-5
clone_size: -
d_call: -
cdr3_aa: CASSLLGTGANVLTF
cdr3_nt: TGTGCCAGCAGCTTGTTAGGAACTGGGGCCAACGTCCTGACTTTC

j_call: TRBJ1-1
v_call: TRBV5-1
clone_size: -
d_call: -
cdr3_aa: CASSPDSTNTEAFF
cdr3_nt: TGCGCCAGCAGCCCGGACAGTACGAACACTGAAGCTTTCTTT

j_call: TRBJ1-2
v_call: TRBV7-2
clone_size: few
d_call: -
cdr3_aa: CASSLGVYGYTF
cdr3_nt: TGTGCCAGCAGCTTAGGCGTCTATGGCTACACCTTC

j_call: TRBJ1-4
v_call: TRBV2
clone_size: -
d_call: -
cdr3_aa: CASSVGATWEKLFF
cdr3_nt: TGTGCCAGCAGTGTGGGGGCTACCTGGGAGAAACTGTTTTTT

j_call: TRBJ2-1
v_call: TRBV4-1
clone_size: -
d_call: -
cdr3_aa: CASSQEGLPDYNEQFF
cdr3_nt: TGCGCCAGCAGCCAGGAAGGTCTCCCGGACTACAATGAGCAGTTCTTC

j_call: TRBJ2-1
v_call: TRBV18
clone_size: -
d_call: TRBD2
cdr3_aa: CASSPLAGGYNEQFF
cdr3_nt: TGTGCCAGCTCACCCCTAGCGGGAGGGTACAATGAGCAGTTCTTC

j_call: TRBJ2-1
v_call: TRBV6-6
clone_size: -
d_call: -
cdr3_aa: CASSYSTGWNEQFF
cdr3_nt: TGTGCCAGCAGTTACTCGACAGGTTGGAATGAGCAGTTCTTC

j_call: TRBJ2-6
v_call: TRBV28
clone_size: -
d_call: -
cdr3_aa: CASSLTQSRANVLTF
cdr3_nt: TGTGCCAGCAGTTTGACACAAAGTCGGGCCAACGTCCTGACTTTC

j_call: TRBJ1-4
v_call: TRBV7-2
clone_size: -
d_call: -
cdr3_aa: CASSLLGTTNEKLFF
cdr3_nt: TGTGCCAGCAGCTTACTTGGCACAACTAATGAAAAACTGTTTTTT

j_call: TRBJ2-7
v_call: TRBV7-8
clone_size: -
d_call: TRBD2
cdr3_aa: CASAFGAGGTYEQYF
cdr3_nt: TGTGCCAGCGCTTTTGGGGCGGGAGGAACCTACGAGCAGTACTTC

j_call: TRBJ1-2
v_call: TRBV6-5
clone_size: -
d_call: TRBD1
cdr3_aa: CASTGRQGAYGYTF
cdr3_nt: TGTGCCAGCACCGGGCGACAGGGGGCGTATGGCTACACCTTC

j_call: TRBJ2-2
v_call: TRBV4-1
clone_size: -
d_call: TRBD1
cdr3_aa: CASSQRQGHTGELFF
cdr3_nt: TGCGCCAGCAGCCAACGACAGGGTCATACCGGGGAGCTGTTTTTT

j_call: TRBJ1-2
v_call: TRBV2
clone_size: -
d_call: TRBD1
cdr3_aa: CASSDDRGIGGYTF
cdr3_nt: TGTGCCAGCAGTGATGACAGGGGGATAGGTGGCTACACCTTC

j_call: TRBJ1-4
v_call: TRBV28
clone_size: -
d_call: -
cdr3_aa: CATYDLGSTNEKLFF
cdr3_nt: TGTGCCACCTACGATTTGGGGTCCACTAATGAAAAACTGTTTTTT

j_call: TRBJ2-2
v_call: TRBV7-3
clone_size: -
d_call: -
cdr3_aa: CASSTGLGDTGELFF
cdr3_nt: TGTGCCAGCAGCACCGGGCTCGGCGACACCGGGGAGCTGTTTTTT

j_call: TRBJ2-3
v_call: TRBV7-2
clone_size: -
d_call: TRBD1
cdr3_aa: CASSLDGTETDTQYF
cdr3_nt: TGTGCCAGCAGCTTAGATGGGACAGAGACAGATACGCAGTATTTT

j_call: TRBJ1-1
v_call: TRBV5-1
clone_size: -
d_call: TRBD1
cdr3_aa: CASSLTTGTMNTEAFF
cdr3_nt: TGCGCCAGCAGCTTGACGACAGGGACCATGAACACTGAAGCTTTCTTT